This T cell receptor (beta chain) was captured in a study of blood T cells in healthy people across ages. Regarding the study as a whole: Researchers judged that diversity estimates from one million T cells fell short of true values.

Trimming removed 2 bases at V and 2 bases at J, with 10 bases between. Germline V gene lookup returns CDR1 SGHRS and CDR2 YFSETQ. The CDR3 spans 15 residues. This clonotype has only a few counts. Antigen: not known. Through a sample-barcoded 5' primer and a J-beta primer mix, a second PCR was run for 7 to 11 cycles. TCRdb reprocessed the 5' RACE reads via MiXCR and lists one record per CDR3 protein. This table holds some 1.6 million distinct CDR3 sequences, 34% found once. Drawing of peripheral blood yielded 8.5 to 10 milliliters from each donor. Each sample yielded at least 6 micrograms of PBMC total RNA.

The receptor was derived from a woman aged 25 to 45 in good health. The specimen sequenced was blood. V usage is TRBV5-1 and J usage is TRBJ2-2, with TRBD2 as a possible D gene (6 bases). The CDR3 nucleotides read TGCGCCAGCAGCTTCGGGACTCCCAACACCGGGGAGCTGTTTTTT. Its protein product is CASSFGTPNTGELFF.